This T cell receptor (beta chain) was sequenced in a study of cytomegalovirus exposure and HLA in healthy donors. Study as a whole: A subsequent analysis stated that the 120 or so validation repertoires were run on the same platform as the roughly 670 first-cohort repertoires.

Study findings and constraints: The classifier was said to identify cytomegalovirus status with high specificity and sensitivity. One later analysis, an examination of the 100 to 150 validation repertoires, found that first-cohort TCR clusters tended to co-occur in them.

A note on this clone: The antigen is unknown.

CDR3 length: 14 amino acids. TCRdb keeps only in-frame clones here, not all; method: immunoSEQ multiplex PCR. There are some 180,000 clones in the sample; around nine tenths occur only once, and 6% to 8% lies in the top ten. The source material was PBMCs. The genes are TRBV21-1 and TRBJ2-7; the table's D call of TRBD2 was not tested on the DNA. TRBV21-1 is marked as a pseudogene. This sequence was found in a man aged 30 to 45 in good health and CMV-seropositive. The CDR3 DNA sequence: TGTGCCAGCAGCAAAGCTCGGGGCTCCTACGAGCAGTACTTC. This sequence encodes CASSKARGSYEQYF.